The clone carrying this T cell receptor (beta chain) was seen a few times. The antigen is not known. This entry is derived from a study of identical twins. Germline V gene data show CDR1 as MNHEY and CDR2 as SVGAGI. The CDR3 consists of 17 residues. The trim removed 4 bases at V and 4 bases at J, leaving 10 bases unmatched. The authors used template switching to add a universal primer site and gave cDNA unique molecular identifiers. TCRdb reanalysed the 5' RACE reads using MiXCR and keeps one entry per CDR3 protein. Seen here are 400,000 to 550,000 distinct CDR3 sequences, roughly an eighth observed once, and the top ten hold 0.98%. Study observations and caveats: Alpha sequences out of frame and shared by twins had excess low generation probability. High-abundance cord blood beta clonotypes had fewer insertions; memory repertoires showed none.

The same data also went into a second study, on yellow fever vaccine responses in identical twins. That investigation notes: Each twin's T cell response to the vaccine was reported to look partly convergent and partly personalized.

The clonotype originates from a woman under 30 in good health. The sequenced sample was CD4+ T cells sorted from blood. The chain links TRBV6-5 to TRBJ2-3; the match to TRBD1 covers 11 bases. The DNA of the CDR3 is TGTGCCAGCAGTTCGCGTACCCCGGGACAGGGGGCAGATACGCAGTATTTT. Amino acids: CASSSRTPGQGADTQYF.